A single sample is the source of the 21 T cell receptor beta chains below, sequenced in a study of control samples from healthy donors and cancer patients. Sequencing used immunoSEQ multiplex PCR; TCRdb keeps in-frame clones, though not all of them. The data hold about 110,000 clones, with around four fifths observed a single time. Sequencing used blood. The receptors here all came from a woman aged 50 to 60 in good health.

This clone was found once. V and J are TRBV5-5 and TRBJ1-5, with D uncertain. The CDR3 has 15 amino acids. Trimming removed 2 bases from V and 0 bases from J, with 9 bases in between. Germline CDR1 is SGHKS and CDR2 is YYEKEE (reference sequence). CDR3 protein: CASSFLADSNQPQHF. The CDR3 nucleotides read TGTGCCAGCAGCTTTTTGGCAGATAGCAATCAGCCCCAGCATTTT. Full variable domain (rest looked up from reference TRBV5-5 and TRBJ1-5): DAGVTQSPTHLIKTRGQQVTLRCSPISGHKSVSWYQQVLGQGPQFIFQYYEKEERGRGNFPDRFSARQFPNYSSELNVNALLLGDSALYLCASSFLADSNQPQHFGDGTRLSIL.

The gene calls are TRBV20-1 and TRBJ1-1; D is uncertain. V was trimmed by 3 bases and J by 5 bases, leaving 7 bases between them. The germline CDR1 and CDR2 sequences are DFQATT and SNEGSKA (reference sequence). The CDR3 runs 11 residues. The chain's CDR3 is CSASGGTEAFF. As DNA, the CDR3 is TGCAGTGCTAGTGGCGGGACTGAAGCTTTCTTT.

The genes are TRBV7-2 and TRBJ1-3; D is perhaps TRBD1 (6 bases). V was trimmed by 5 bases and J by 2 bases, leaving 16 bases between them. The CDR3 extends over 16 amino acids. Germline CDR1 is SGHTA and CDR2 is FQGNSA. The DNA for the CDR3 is TGTGCCAGCAGCCCTAACGGAGGGGGGGCTGGAAACACCATATATTTT. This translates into CASSPNGGGAGNTIYF. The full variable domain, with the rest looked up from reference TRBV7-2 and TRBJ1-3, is GAGVSQSPSNKVTEKGKDVELRCDPISGHTALYWYRQSLGQGLEFLIYFQGNSAPDKSGLPSDRFSAERTGGSVSTLTIQRTQQEDSAVYLCASSPNGGGAGNTIYFGEGSWLTVV.

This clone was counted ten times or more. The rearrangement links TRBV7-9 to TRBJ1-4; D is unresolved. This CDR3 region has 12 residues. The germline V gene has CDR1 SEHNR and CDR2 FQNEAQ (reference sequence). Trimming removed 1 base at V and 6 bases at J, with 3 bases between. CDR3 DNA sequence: TGTGCCAGCAGCTTAGTAGATGAAAAACTGTTTTTT. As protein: CASSLVDEKLFF.

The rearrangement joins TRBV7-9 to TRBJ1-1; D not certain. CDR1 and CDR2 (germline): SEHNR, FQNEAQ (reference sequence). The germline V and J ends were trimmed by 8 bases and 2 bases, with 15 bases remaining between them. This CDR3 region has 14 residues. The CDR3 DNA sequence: TGTGCCAGCGAATCTCCGAAGCTTAACACTGAAGCTTTCTTT. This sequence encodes CASESPKLNTEAFF.

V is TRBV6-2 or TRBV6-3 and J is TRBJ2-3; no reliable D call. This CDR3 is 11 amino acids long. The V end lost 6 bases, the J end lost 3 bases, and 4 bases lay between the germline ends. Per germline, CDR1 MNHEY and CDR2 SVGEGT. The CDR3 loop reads CASSITDTQYF. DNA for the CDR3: TGTGCCAGCAGCATAACAGATACGCAGTATTTT.

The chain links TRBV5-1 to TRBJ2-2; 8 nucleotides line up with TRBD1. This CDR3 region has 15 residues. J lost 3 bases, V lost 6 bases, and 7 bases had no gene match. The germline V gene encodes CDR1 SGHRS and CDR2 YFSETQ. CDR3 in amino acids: CASTETGADTGELFF. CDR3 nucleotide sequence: TGCGCCAGCACCGAGACAGGGGCGGACACCGGGGAGCTGTTTTTT.

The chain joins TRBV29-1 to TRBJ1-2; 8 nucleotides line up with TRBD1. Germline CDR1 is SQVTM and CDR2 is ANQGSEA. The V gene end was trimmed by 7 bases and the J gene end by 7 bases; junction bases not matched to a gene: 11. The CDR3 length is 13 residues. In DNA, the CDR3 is TGCAGCGCACAGCCGGGACAGGTCGCTGGCTACACCTTC. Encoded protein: CSAQPGQVAGYTF.

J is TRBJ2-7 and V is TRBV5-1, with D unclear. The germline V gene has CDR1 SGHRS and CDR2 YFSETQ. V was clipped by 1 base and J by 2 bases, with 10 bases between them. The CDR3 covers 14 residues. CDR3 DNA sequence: TGCGCCAGCAGCTTGTCCGGCAGCACCTACGAGCAGTACTTC. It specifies CASSLSGSTYEQYF.

CDR3 amino acids: CASSLTGGRFSGYTF. CDR3 coding DNA: TGTGCCAGCAGTTTAACAGGGGGAAGATTCAGTGGCTACACCTTC. The chain recombines TRBV27 with TRBJ1-2; 8 bases align to TRBD1. The ends lost 2 bases at V and 7 bases at J; junction bases unmatched: 9. This CDR3 has 15 amino acids. CDR1 is MNHEY and CDR2 is SMNVEV in the germline V gene (reference sequence).

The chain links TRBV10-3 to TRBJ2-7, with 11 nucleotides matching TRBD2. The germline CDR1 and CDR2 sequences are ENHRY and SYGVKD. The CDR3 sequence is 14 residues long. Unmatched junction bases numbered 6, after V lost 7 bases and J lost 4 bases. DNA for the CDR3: TGTGCCATCATGTCGGGACTAGCGGAATACGAGCAGTACTTC. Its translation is CAIMSGLAEYEQYF.

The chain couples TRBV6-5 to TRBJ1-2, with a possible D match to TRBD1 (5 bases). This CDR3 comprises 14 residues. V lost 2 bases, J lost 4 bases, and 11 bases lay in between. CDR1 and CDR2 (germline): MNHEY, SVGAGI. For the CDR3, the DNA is TGTGCCAGCAGTTACGGGCAGGGACTCTATGGCTACACCTTC. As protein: CASSYGQGLYGYTF.

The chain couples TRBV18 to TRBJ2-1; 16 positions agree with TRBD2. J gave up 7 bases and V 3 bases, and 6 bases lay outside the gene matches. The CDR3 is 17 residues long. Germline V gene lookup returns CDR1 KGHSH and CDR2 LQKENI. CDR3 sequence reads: CASSPKGTSGGANEQFF. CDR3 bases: TGTGCCAGCTCACCGAAAGGGACTAGCGGGGGGGCAAATGAGCAGTTCTTC.

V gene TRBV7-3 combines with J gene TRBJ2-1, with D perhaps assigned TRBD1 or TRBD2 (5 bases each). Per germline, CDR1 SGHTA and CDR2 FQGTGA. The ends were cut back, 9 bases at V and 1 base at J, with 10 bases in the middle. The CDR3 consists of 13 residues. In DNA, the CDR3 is TGTGCCAGTGGCAGGGAGTCCTACAATGAGCAGTTCTTC. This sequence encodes CASGRESYNEQFF.

The CDR3 spells CSVDGPFGYTF. The CDR3 DNA follows: TGCAGCGTAGACGGACCTTTTGGCTACACCTTC. The chain recombines TRBV29-1 with TRBJ1-2; no definite D call. The CDR3 sequence is 11 residues long. Trimming left V 6 bases short and J 7 bases short, with 12 bases between. Germline values: CDR1 SQVTM, CDR2 ANQGSEA.

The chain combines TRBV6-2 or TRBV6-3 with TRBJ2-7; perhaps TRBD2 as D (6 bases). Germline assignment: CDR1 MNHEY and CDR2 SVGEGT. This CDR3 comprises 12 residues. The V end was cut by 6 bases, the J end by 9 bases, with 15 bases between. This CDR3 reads CASSSGTGLQYF. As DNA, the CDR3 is TGTGCCAGCAGCTCGGGGACTGGGTTGCAGTACTTC.

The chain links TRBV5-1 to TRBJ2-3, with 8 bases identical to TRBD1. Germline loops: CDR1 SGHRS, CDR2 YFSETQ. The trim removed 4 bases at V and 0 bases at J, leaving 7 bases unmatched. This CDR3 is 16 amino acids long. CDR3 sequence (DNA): TGCGCCAGCAGCGAAGACAGGGGCCGGAGCACAGATACGCAGTATTTT. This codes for CASSEDRGRSTDTQYF.

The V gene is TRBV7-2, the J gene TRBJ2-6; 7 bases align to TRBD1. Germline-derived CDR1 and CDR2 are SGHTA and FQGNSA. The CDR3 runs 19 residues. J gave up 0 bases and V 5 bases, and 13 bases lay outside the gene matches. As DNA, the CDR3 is TGTGCCAGCAGCCACGCGACAGGGCCCTTTAGCTCTGGGGCCAACGTCCTGACTTTC. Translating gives CASSHATGPFSSGANVLTF.

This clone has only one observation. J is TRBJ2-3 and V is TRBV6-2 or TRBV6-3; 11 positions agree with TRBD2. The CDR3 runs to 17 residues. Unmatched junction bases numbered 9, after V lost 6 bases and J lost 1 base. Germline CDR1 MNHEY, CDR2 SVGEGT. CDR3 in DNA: TGTGCCAGCAGCCCCTTAGCGGGGGGGCAAGGCACAGATACGCAGTATTTT. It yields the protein CASSPLAGGQGTDTQYF.

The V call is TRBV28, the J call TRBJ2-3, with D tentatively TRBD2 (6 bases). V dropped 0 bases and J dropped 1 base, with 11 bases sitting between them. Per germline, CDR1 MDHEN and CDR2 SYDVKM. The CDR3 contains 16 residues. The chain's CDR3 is CASSLWNGGRTDTQYF. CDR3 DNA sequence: TGTGCCAGCAGTTTATGGAACGGGGGACGCACAGATACGCAGTATTTT.

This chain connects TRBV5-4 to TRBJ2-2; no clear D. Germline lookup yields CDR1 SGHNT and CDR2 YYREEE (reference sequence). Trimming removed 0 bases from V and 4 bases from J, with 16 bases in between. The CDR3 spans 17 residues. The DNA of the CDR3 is TGTGCCAGCAGCTTGGAACCCCTCCCTGTCGGCACCGGGGAGCTGTTTTTT. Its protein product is CASSLEPLPVGTGELFF.